This T cell receptor (beta chain) was captured by sequencing in a study of blood T cell repertoires in COVID-19 (dated by TCRdb to between 2020 and 2021). Background for the entire study: Samples from collaborators originated in the United States, Italy and Spain and spanned both the acute and convalescent phases of COVID-19. The samples were drawn from two sources: the first 160 participants of the ongoing ImmuneRACE study, and 1,200 or so subjects contributed by 6 global collaborators. Where available, HLA class I and class II types were taken from metadata supplied by the sample provider and were not determined by assay-based typing. The prospective study material was composed of cDNA or gDNA derived from T cells, B-cell-depleted T cells, or PBMCs. The repertoires were released in a freely available public database intended as a resource for research on the immune response to SARS-CoV-2. Subjects who had been exposed to COVID-19, were actively infected with it, or had recovered from it provided the deeply sampled blood TCRbeta repertoires that made up the dataset. Sample metadata almost always included a de-identified subject ID, COVID-19 status, age in years and sex.

In the prospective study, participants were about 18 to 95 years old, resided in 25 or so geographic areas of the United States, and were enrolled through a virtual design. In the prospective study, cohorts were assigned on the basis of participant-reported clinical history obtained from a screening survey and a study questionnaire. In the prospective study, whole blood, serum and a nasopharyngeal or oropharyngeal swab were collected from each participant by mobile phlebotomists. Over an approximately 2-month period, participants in the prospective study had the option of providing additional blood draws and questionnaires. Before DNA extraction, blood samples from the prospective study were shipped at room temperature or frozen. The research as a whole found: The quantity of clinical and demographic metadata differed by source and by participant and was supplied without curation.

Concerning this clone: The target of this receptor is not known. No much larger clone exists at a distance of one base, and base qualities are not known.

In the germline V gene, CDR1 corresponds to LGHNT and CDR2 to FRNRAP. Trimming removed 4 bases from V and 3 bases from J, leaving 19 bases between the germline ends. The CDR3 contains 16 residues, cysteine and phenylalanine counted. Only CDR3 DNA remains: 48 bases, in frame from the first base. TCRbeta CDR3 regions were amplified from genomic DNA using the immunoSEQ Assay, a bias-controlled multiplex PCR. Per the authors' processing: The number of nucleated cells in each sample was estimated from the amplification of reference gene primers within the assay. Sequence reads were collapsed and filtered to measure the absolute abundance of every unique TCRbeta CDR3 rearrangement. For each sample, productive Simpson clonality was calculated as the square root of Simpson's diversity index across productive rearrangements. TCRdb obtained this table from immuneACCESS and retained in-frame rearrangements with V and J assigned. These tables miss some clones; where compared with another copy, unresolved V genes account for less than half of the shortfall, and the remainder is unexplained. Clonal size and the V and J genes are those of that table, whereas D and trimming came from the DNA. Counted in this sample were approximately 280,000 clones; 90% of them appeared once. The ten largest clonotypes hold about 1.7% of the sample.

The receptor was isolated from a woman between 18 and 30 years old with acute COVID-19. Sequencing was done on a sample of PBMCs or T cells enriched from blood (not recorded which). Recombination linked TRBV12-5 to TRBJ2-7; TRBD1 could be the D gene, as 5 bases match. The sequenced DNA is TGTGCTAGTGGTTCCCACCCCGTAATTCAGGGCTACGAGCAGTACTTC. Protein translation: CASGSHPVIQGYEQYF.